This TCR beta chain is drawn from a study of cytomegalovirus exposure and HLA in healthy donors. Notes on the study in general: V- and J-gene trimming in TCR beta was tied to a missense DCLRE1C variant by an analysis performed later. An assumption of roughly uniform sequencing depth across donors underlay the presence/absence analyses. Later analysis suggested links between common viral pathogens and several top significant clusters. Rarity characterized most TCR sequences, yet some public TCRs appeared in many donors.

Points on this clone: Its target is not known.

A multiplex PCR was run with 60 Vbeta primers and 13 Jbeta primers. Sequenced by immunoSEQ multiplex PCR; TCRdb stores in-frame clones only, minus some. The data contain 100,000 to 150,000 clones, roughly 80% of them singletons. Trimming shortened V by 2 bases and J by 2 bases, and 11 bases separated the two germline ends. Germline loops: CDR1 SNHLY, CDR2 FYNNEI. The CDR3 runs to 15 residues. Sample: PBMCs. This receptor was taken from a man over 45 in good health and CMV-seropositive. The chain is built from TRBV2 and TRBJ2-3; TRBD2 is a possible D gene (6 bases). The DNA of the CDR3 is TGTGCCAGCAGTGAAAAGCGGGTGGTCACAGATACGCAGTATTTT. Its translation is CASSEKRVVTDTQYF.